These 9 T cell receptor beta chains originate from one sample sequenced in a study of monozygotic twins with inflammatory bowel disease. Reanalyzing the 5' RACE reads, TCRdb keeps one entry per CDR3 protein, without DNA. This sample contains about 300,000 distinct CDR3 sequences. The specimen sequenced was blood. The receptors here all came from a human donor with ulcerative colitis or Crohn's disease, or a healthy co-twin of an affected twin (not recorded which).

CDR3 protein: CASSSRELGGGTDTQYF. The chain employs TRBV7-8 and TRBJ2-3; TCRdb calls TRBD1, which cannot be checked without DNA. The CDR3 runs to 17 residues. CDR1 is SGHVS, CDR2 FQNEAQ, per germline.

This sequence joins TRBV2 and TRBJ2-3; TCRdb lists TRBD1, though no DNA is available to test this call. The CDR3 sequence is 15 residues long. CDR1 and CDR2 from the germline V gene are SNHLY and FYNNEI. The CDR3 is CASSEGGAHTDTQYF.

The rearrangement links TRBV6-1 to TRBJ1-2; without DNA, the TCRdb call of TRBD1 cannot be checked. The germline V gene encodes CDR1 MNHNS and CDR2 SASEGT. This CDR3 region has 16 residues. The CDR3 loop reads CASRPPGRGHYYGYTF.

The chain employs TRBV5-1 and TRBJ1-4; the D call from TCRdb, TRBD1, cannot be confirmed without DNA. Looked up from germline, CDR1 is SGHRS and CDR2 is YFSETQ. CDR3 length equals 14 residues. The CDR3 is CASSLTGTGEKLFF.

This CDR3 reads CAWIPEGGWTDTQYF. This chain joins TRBV30 and TRBJ2-3; the D gene TCRdb calls, TRBD1, cannot be checked with no DNA. This CDR3 has 15 residues. The germline V gene has CDR1 GTSNPN and CDR2 SVGIG (reference sequence).

The chain combines TRBV5-1 with TRBJ2-7; TCRdb's D gene call, TRBD2, goes unchecked for lack of DNA. The CDR3 consists of 16 residues. Germline V lookup: CDR1 SGHRS, CDR2 YFSETQ. The CDR3 spells CASRFPGTSATYEQYF.

This chain links TRBV7-3 with TRBJ2-3; without DNA, the TCRdb call of TRBD1 cannot be checked. Germline V lookup: CDR1 SGHTA, CDR2 FQGTGA. This CDR3 comprises 12 residues. The CDR3 spells CASSEPGDTQYF.

The gene calls are TRBV11-2 and TRBJ2-3; TCRdb's assignment of TRBD1 cannot be checked, as there is no DNA. CDR1 and CDR2 from the germline V gene are SGHAT and FQNNGV. The CDR3 is 14 amino acids. The CDR3 loop reads CASSSYGHTDTQYF.

The chain employs TRBV12-3 or TRBV12-4 and TRBJ2-7; TCRdb designates TRBD1, a call that cannot be tested without DNA. The CDR3 length is 19 residues. CDR3: CASSLAGTGGAGRSYEQYF.